This is a list of T cell receptor beta chains from one sample in a study of human T cells and chemical hapten exposure. TCRdb processed the RACE reads anew with MiXCR; each CDR3 protein has one entry. This sample yields fewer than 80,000 distinct CDR3 sequences, of which about a tenth are seen a single time; 6.8% belongs to the top ten. The material sequenced was whole blood, taken in connection with sensitization to the hapten diphenylcyclopropenone (DPC). All receptors come from a woman between 50 and 59 years old with alopecia areata. Some clones in this sample may be carry-over from other donors' samples. Both conserved end residues are trimmed from each CDR3. The order of the fields is clone size, V gene, CDR3 protein. A clone size is listed for some rows: how often the clone was seen (once, few, many), or a class if it is expanded.

few | TRBV20-1 | SAGDHRSEQY
. | TRBV19 | ASSIDPSRMNIQY
few | TRBV7-6 | ASSSQGANTGELF
many | TRBV10-2 | ASSELAGTQGTQY
. | TRBV19 | ASSIAGGESPLH
. | TRBV29-1 | SAGGTARDGYT
few | TRBV5-1 | ASSPGLGTDTEAF
many | TRBV11-2 | ASSLSRSGEQY
. | TRBV3-1 | ASSQDQGEGYGYT
many | TRBV21-1 | ASSQDTSYEQY
few | TRBV5-1 | ASSRQIQETQY
. | TRBV12-5 | ASGFNEKLF
. | TRBV7-8 | ASNLARDTGELF
many | TRBV5-1 | ASSPGLLVHEQF
few | TRBV4-2 | ASSQVGTQETQY
. | TRBV19 | ASSIDLDIPYPYGYT
many | TRBV11-2 | ASSLDTVTDTQY
many | TRBV5-1 | ASSPRTPPREQY
few | TRBV5-1 | ASSFRLAGESDEQF
. | TRBV5-1 | ASSLSDVTYEQY
many | TRBV6-2/TRBV6-3 | ASSWPTGTEAF
few | TRBV3-1 | ASSFLRSTGELF
many | TRBV13 | ASSLGDRGFLSEQY
many | TRBV20-1 | SARDRASGNTIY
many | TRBV18 | ASSPPASGAYNEQF
many | TRBV6-5 | ASSPTLQGKAF
few | TRBV25-1 | ASSVGEGDTEAF
many | TRBV29-1 | SVTGRGEKLF
few | TRBV12-3/TRBV12-4 | ASSLDRDRGPEQY
few | TRBV6-2/TRBV6-3 | ASSPRGTANEKLF
many | TRBV14 | ASSQRRGASSYNEQF
many | TRBV7-8 | ASSQDRVAYEQY
. | TRBV27 | ASSITAGLPTYEQY
. | TRBV5-1 | ASSTGQLQETQY
. | TRBV29-1 | SVAGSARDEKLF
many | TRBV27 | ASSPLDRSQETQY
. | TRBV6-2/TRBV6-3 | ASSPGKGRSQPQH
many | TRBV10-1 | ASSEAPGTSGYEQY
many | TRBV20-1 | SASPRTDTQY
many | TRBV5-1 | ASSLEGTQSTDTQY